What follows are 17 T cell receptor beta chains derived from one specimen sequenced in a study of shared clonotypes between healthy human individuals. Naive CD8 isolation took CD45RO-negative cells positively selected for CCR7 and excluded terminally differentiated effector memory CD45RA+ cells. Sequencing used immunoSEQ multiplex PCR; TCRdb keeps in-frame clones, though not all of them. The sample has under 2,000,000 clones, roughly 95% seen once. Specimen: naive CD8+ T cells sorted from blood. The receptors derive from a young man in good health.

Only one count was recorded for this clone. The V call is TRBV7-8, the J call TRBJ2-7; 7 bases match TRBD1. The junction had 13 bases not matched to a gene; V was cut back by 5 bases and J by 3 bases. Germline-derived CDR1 and CDR2 are SGHVS and FQNEAQ. The CDR3 extends over 16 amino acids. CDR3 protein: CASSASQGPDFYEQYF. The CDR3 nucleotides read TGTGCCAGCAGCGCCTCACAGGGGCCGGATTTCTACGAGCAGTACTTC. The variable domain in full, with the rest retrieved from reference TRBV7-8 and TRBJ2-7, is GAGVSQSPRYKVAKRGQDVALRCDPISGHVSLFWYQQALGQGPEFLTYFQNEAQLDKSGLPSDRFFAERPEGSVSTLKIQRTQQEDSAVYLCASSASQGPDFYEQYFGPGTRLTVT.

The gene calls are TRBV23-1 and TRBJ2-5, with D possibly matching TRBD1 (5 bases). TRBV23-1 is sorted into the ORF group, with uncertain function. The V gene lost 8 bases and the J gene lost 0 bases, with 13 bases spanning the gap. The CDR3 has 14 residues. In nucleotides, the CDR3 is TGCGCCAGCGGCCGGCAGGGCCACCAAGAGACCCAGTACTTC. Translated: CASGRQGHQETQYF.

The V gene is TRBV6-1, the J gene TRBJ2-1, with D tentatively TRBD1 (5 bases). Germline CDR1 and CDR2: MNHNS and SASEGT. The CDR3 has 12 residues. The germline V and J ends were trimmed by 4 bases and 10 bases, with 11 bases remaining between them. The DNA of the CDR3 is TGTGCCAGCAGTGCCTCCTCAGGGGAGCAGTTCTTC. Its translation is CASSASSGEQFF.

The chain recombines TRBV4-3 with TRBJ2-2; D could derive from TRBD1 or TRBD2 (5 bases each). Per the germline V gene, CDR1 is LGHNA and CDR2 is YSLEER. Between the trimmed V and J ends, which lost 0 bases and 4 bases, there was a span of 18 bases. The CDR3 runs to 18 residues. The CDR3 sequence: CASSQEPERGEGTGELFF. The CDR3 DNA is TGCGCCAGCAGCCAAGAGCCCGAGAGGGGAGAAGGCACCGGGGAGCTGTTTTTT.

The V and J genes are TRBV29-1 and TRBJ2-5, with a weak D call TRBD1 (5 bases). CDR3 length equals 12 residues. Trimming took 6 bases from V and 5 from J, leaving 13 bases between them. Germline lookup yields CDR1 SQVTM and CDR2 ANQGSEA. CDR3 residues: CSVFSGMETQYF. The CDR3 bases are TGCAGCGTCTTCTCAGGGATGGAGACCCAGTACTTC.

This clone has just one count. The chain uses TRBV4-1 and TRBJ1-4; TRBD1 matches at 8 bases. Germline assignment: CDR1 MGHRA and CDR2 YSYEKL. The CDR3 contains 17 residues. V gave up 0 bases and J gave up 4 bases; unmatched junction bases: 7. CDR3 coding DNA: TGCGCCAGCAGCCAAGATGGGGGGGGGACAGGTAATGAAAAACTGTTTTTT. This codes for CASSQDGGGTGNEKLFF.

The chain links TRBV10-3 to TRBJ2-3; D perhaps matches TRBD2 (7 bases). V gave up 3 bases and J gave up 1 base, with 14 bases separating them. From germline, CDR1 is ENHRY and CDR2 SYGVKD. The CDR3 extends over 16 amino acids. Written as DNA, the CDR3 is TGTGCCATCAGTGACTACAGGGAGGGTGGCACAGATACGCAGTATTTT. Translating gives CAISDYREGGTDTQYF.

Notes on this clone: One junction end disagrees with the germline gene, perhaps due to a read error. The chain recombines TRBV29-1 with TRBJ1-1; a weak D match, TRBD1 (6 bases). In germline, CDR1 is SQVTM, CDR2 ANQGSEA. The CDR3 loop spans 10 amino acids. The CDR3 DNA is TGCAGCGCCTTGACAGGAGAGGTCCACTTT. Protein sequence: CSALTGEVHF.

The chain uses TRBV5-8 and TRBJ1-1; 7 bases line up with TRBD1. Trimming removed 0 bases from V and 9 bases from J; junction bases left unmatched: 5. The CDR3 runs 13 residues. Germline-derived CDR1 and CDR2 are SGHTS and YDEGEE. The CDR3 bases are TGTGCCAGCAGCTTGGGGGGGACAGTCAAAGCTTTCTTT. Residues: CASSLGGTVKAFF. The full variable domain, completed using reference TRBV5-8 and TRBJ1-1, is EAGVTQSPTHLIKTRGQQATLRCSPISGHTSVYWYQQALGLGLQFLLWYDEGEERNRGNFPPRFSGRQFPNYSSELNVNALELEDSALYLCASSLGGTVKAFFGQGTRLTVV.

This chain joins TRBV27 and TRBJ1-6; D is undetermined. The CDR3 extends over 17 amino acids. Germline V CDR1 and CDR2: MNHEY, SMNVEV (reference sequence). The germline V and J ends were trimmed by 2 bases and 0 bases, with 11 bases remaining between them. This chain's CDR3 is CASSLVSPSSYNSPLHF. As DNA, the CDR3 is TGTGCCAGCAGTTTAGTCAGCCCGAGCTCCTATAATTCACCCCTCCACTTT.

As concerns this clone: This same CDR3 is encoded by further DNA sequences in the sample. The V and J genes are TRBV27 and TRBJ1-2; D call uncertain. V lost 3 bases, J lost 0 bases, and 8 bases lay in between. The germline CDR1 and CDR2 sequences are MNHEY and SMNVEV (reference sequence). This CDR3 has 14 residues. The CDR3 region has the DNA TGTGCCAGCAGTTTCGGACGGACTAACTATGGCTACACCTTC. Its protein is CASSFGRTNYGYTF.

CDR3 DNA: TGCGCCAGCAGCTCCGAGTCCCGGGACAGGGGGCGCGGTGAGCAGTTCTTC. Translation: CASSSESRDRGRGEQFF. The rearrangement joins TRBV5-1 to TRBJ2-1; TRBD1 agrees at 12 bases. V shed 3 bases and J 9 bases; nucleotides not matched to a gene: 13. The germline gives CDR1 SGHRS, CDR2 YFSETQ. The CDR3 is 17 residues long.

The chain recombines TRBV15 with TRBJ2-1, with D perhaps TRBD2 (6 bases). The CDR3 totals 12 residues. Trimming left V 5 bases short and J 12 bases short, with 14 bases between. Per the germline V gene, CDR1 is LNHNV and CDR2 is YYDKDF (reference sequence). The CDR3 region has the DNA TGTGCCACCAGCCCCGCAGGGACTGGGCAGTTCTTC. Its translation: CATSPAGTGQFF.

The rearrangement joins TRBV5-1 to TRBJ2-5; the D gene is possibly TRBD1 (6 bases). The germline V gene encodes CDR1 SGHRS and CDR2 YFSETQ. The CDR3 consists of 17 residues. V lost 0 bases and J lost 4, with 19 bases in between. CDR3 DNA sequence: TGCGCCAGCAGCTTGGAATATGTCCTCAGAGGGGGAGAGACCCAGTACTTC. Amino acids: CASSLEYVLRGGETQYF.

This clone was seen once. The V gene is TRBV7-9, the J gene TRBJ2-5, with 11 nucleotides matching TRBD2. Trimming cost V 5 bases and J 1 base; bases outside gene matches: 9. Per the germline V gene, CDR1 is SEHNR and CDR2 is FQNEAQ (reference sequence). The CDR3 runs to 17 residues. The chain's CDR3 is CASSPNTGTSGQETQYF. The CDR3 nucleotides are TGTGCCAGCAGCCCGAATACCGGGACTAGCGGCCAAGAGACCCAGTACTTC. The full variable domain, its missing parts supplied by reference TRBV7-9 and TRBJ2-5, is DTGVSQNPRHKITKRGQNVTFRCDPISEHNRLYWYRQTLGQGPEFLTYFQNEAQLEKSRLLSDRFSAERPKGSFSTLEIQRTEQGDSAMYLCASSPNTGTSGQETQYFGPGTRLLVL.

As regards this clone: A read error may account for a junction end that differs from germline. The gene calls are TRBV7-9 and TRBJ1-4; maybe TRBD1 (6 bases). Germline V gene lookup returns CDR1 SEHNR and CDR2 FQNEAQ (reference sequence). CDR3 size: 16 residues. CDR3 region: CATSLMGRGDLEKLFF. The CDR3 coding sequence is TGTGCCACCAGCCTGATGGGCAGGGGAGATTTGGAAAAACTGTTTTTT.

The V and J genes are TRBV2 and TRBJ2-1; D is unclear. Trimming pared 9 bases from V and 5 bases from J, leaving 14 bases between. Looked up from germline, CDR1 is SNHLY and CDR2 is FYNNEI. The CDR3 spans 13 residues. The CDR3 coding sequence is TGTGCCAGTAAACTTGGGTTGGACAATGAGCAGTTCTTC. It codes for CASKLGLDNEQFF. The whole variable domain, remainder taken from reference TRBV2 and TRBJ2-1, is EPEVTQTPSHQVTQMGQEVILRCVPISNHLYFYWYRQILGQKVEFLVSFYNNEISEKSEIFDDQFSVERPDGSNFTLKIRSTKLEDSAMYFCASKLGLDNEQFFGPGTRLTVL.